This T cell receptor (beta chain) was observed in a study of cytomegalovirus exposure and HLA in healthy donors (dated by TCRdb to 2017 to 2019). About the full investigation: In an earlier analysis of about 560 of the donors, 250 to 350 Gb of sequence data and 100 million or so unique TCR beta sequences from approximately 180 million T cells were reported. About 300 gigabases of sequencing data and some 85 million unique TCR sequences were included in an early release covering over 600 HLA-typed donors. Among the roughly 400 genotyped donors, approximately 76% belonged to the genetic ancestry cluster associated with self-reported Caucasian donors. The study aimed to test whether signatures of past pathogen exposure could be identified by cataloging public T cell receptors. The study used immunosequencing to profile the T cell repertoires of hundreds of subjects and linked those repertoires to cytomegalovirus serostatus. In addition to the first cohort of 666 subjects, a separate validation cohort of approximately 120 different subjects was used. High-throughput TCR immunosequencing, statistical association of individual TCRs with disease status, and machine learning were combined to predict cytomegalovirus infection status. To study patterns of TCR occurrence, a later analysis re-analyzed previously published TCR beta repertoires from 666 donors and added high-resolution HLA genotyping. Rather than drawing on any new phenotypic data, the later analysis identified candidate immune exposures from TCR beta sequences and the way those sequences occurred across donors. In an earlier analysis of 550 to 700 of the donors, high-throughput TCR beta sequencing was used to judge whether each TCR beta V gene segment behaved as functional or pseudogenic. Donor age, sex, ethnicity and CMV serostatus were compiled alongside the repertoire data. A later genetic analysis took genome-wide SNP genotypes for 398 of the 666 donors and used that subset as a discovery cohort. All discovery cohort repertoires had been generated on a single sequencing platform. HLA typing covered class I and class II loci at four-digit resolution. The number of typed donors differed by locus: about 620-640 for A, B, C, DRB1 and DQB1; 500 to 550 for DQA1; around 610 for DPA1; and around 470 for DPB1. Because of strong linkage in the cohort, four or five DR-DQ haplotypes were treated as single units for association and clustering. Across approximately 420 genotyped donors of the cohort, an average of about 240,000 unique TCR beta nucleotide sequences per donor were sequenced, and about a sixth of those sequences were non-productive. What the study reported, not specific to this receptor: Cytomegalovirus status was reported to be diagnosed by the classifier with high specificity and sensitivity in both the original and validation cohorts. In vitro tests confirmed that a few of the cytomegalovirus-associated TCR beta chains recognize cytomegalovirus antigens. CMV serostatus was the only immune exposure information available for the cohort. Because the 87-base-pair reads could not distinguish some IMGT-functional V segments, including TRBV6-2 and TRBV6-3, those segments were excluded. Most CMV-associated TCR beta chains appeared to be HLA-restricted in a later analysis, and the HLA associations seemed to be driven largely by CMV exposure. Presence/absence analyses assumed roughly uniform sequencing depth across donors, an assumption that may not hold. In a later analysis, HLA-associated TCR beta chains were found to be more clonally expanded and to have lower generation probabilities than equally common non-associated chains. Compared with the roughly 710-donor mean, donors in an Asian-associated ancestry cluster had fewer N-insertions in productive TCRs, according to a later genetic analysis. A further reported finding was that TCR beta sequences accurately predicted the HLA-A and HLA-B alleles for most subjects in the first cohort. The authors suggested that the approach could potentially be extended to other disease states and immunological phenotypes. Because HLA typing was unavailable for some donors at each locus, only the typed subset was used in association tests. V-gene and J-gene trimming of TCR beta chains was associated with a missense DCLRE1C variant in a later genetic analysis, and the association was replicated in an independent cohort. When HLA alleles, especially DR and DQ, strongly co-occurred, TCR associations were difficult to assign to individual alleles. A cluster of highly shared sequence variants was judged likely to represent a technical artifact of the sequencing pipeline. According to a later analysis, TCR association rates differed among HLA loci, with DRB1 alleles showing the most associated TCRs and HLA-C alleles showing the fewest. In the study, 150 to 200 TCR beta chains were listed as associated with cytomegalovirus. An earlier analysis of around 500 of the donors showed that most TCR beta V segments appeared in productive rearrangements either about 87% or about 30% of the time, which broadly matched IMGT annotations. Only TCR beta chains were sequenced in this cohort, and the absence of alpha or paired-chain data limited detectable features. A later analysis associated 15,000 to 20,000 TCR beta sequences with specific HLA alleles at a false discovery rate of 0.05. Because counts were too low, about 15 rarely observed V segments, including chromosome 9 orphons, were left out of the earlier analysis of roughly 600 of the donors. Most TCR sequences were seen in very few donors, while some public TCRs were found in many individuals. Linkage disequilibrium might explain the correlated functional status among segregating V segments, but an unknown experimental factor could not be excluded. A later analysis reported that several top co-occurrence clusters appeared linked to parvovirus B19, influenza, CMV and Epstein-Barr virus.

The library was built by means of the immunoSEQ multiplex PCR assay. For the multiplex PCR, a mixture combining 60 forward primers for TCR Vbeta segments and 13 reverse primers for TCR Jbeta segments was used. The CDR3 region of rearranged TCR beta genes was amplified from genomic DNA by a multiplex PCR assay. The amplified TCR beta libraries were sequenced on the Illumina HiSeq System as 87-base-pair reads. Per the original workflow: A later analysis tallied around 87 million unique TCR beta chains across the 610 or so repertoires, and around 9.9 million of those chains were shared by two or more donors. Raw reads were error-corrected and collapsed into unique sequences by a nearest-neighbor algorithm in which closely related sequences were merged to remove PCR and sequencing errors. To assign V, D and J gene segments, CDR3 sequences were aligned to IMGT reference sequences. For a sequence to be retained, a match of at least six nucleotides was required to both a V gene segment and a J gene segment. Rearrangements were called productive when the CDR3 lacked stop codons and stayed in frame with V and J; all others were non-productive. CDR3 was defined according to IMGT convention as the region running from the second conserved V-encoded cysteine to the conserved J-encoded phenylalanine. In an earlier analysis of more than 550 of the donors, sequences lacking an unambiguous match to a single V gene segment were excluded. In an earlier analysis of 450 to 700 of the donors, V segments were called functional above 56.7% productive rearrangements and were called segregating when the between-donor standard deviation exceeded 5%. To diagnose cytomegalovirus status from the catalog of TCR beta chain sequences, a statistical classification framework was built. V and J gene assignment, in a later analysis, came from comparing TCR nucleotide sequences with IMGT/GENE-DB human TR gene sequences. Using the TCRdist pipeline, a later analysis assigned CDR3 sequences along with most-parsimonious VDJ recombination scenarios. In a later analysis, each TCR beta chain was defined by its CDR3 amino acid sequence together with its V-gene family, and reads without a unique V-gene family were excluded. As a way to deal with suspected cross-contamination and a sequencing artifact, a later analysis dropped hundreds of nucleotide sequences that were highly shared and had low generation probability. For each public chain, a later analysis derived a clonal expansion index from normalized ranks of inferred template counts within each repertoire. Generation probabilities in a later analysis came from a VDJ recombination model fitted to out-of-frame rearrangements, and those results were checked against IGoR. In a later analysis, hypergeometric tests were used to score TCR-TCR, TCR-HLA and TCR-CMV co-occurrence, with a repertoire-size bias correction applied to TCR pairs. A later analysis estimated false discovery rates by permuting HLA or CMV assignments 20 times. In a later analysis, co-occurring TCRs were grouped using DBSCAN, with TCRdist sequence similarity added in when clustering inside HLA-allele-positive subsets. Repertoires with fewer than 30,000 or more than 120,000 public chains, plus five repertoires with anomalous nucleotide sharing, were excluded from co-occurrence clustering. TCRdb mirrors the immuneACCESS table, restricted to in-frame sequences. Some clones are absent from its copies; in checked studies, under half trace to an unresolved V gene, and the reason for the others is unknown. The V and J calls and clone size are taken from that table; D and trimming were inferred from the DNA. The table for this sample lists around 140,000 clones; around 77% of them were counted only once. Approximately 0.86% of the sample rests with the top ten.

The cohort comprised several hundred healthy bone marrow donors. All cohort members were sampled while nominally healthy, although unrecorded immune exposures were likely present. The donor was CMV seronegative and belonged to the group of around 350 seronegative cohort members. Every donor gave a peripheral blood sample, and the peripheral blood mononuclear cells from that sample were used for TCR beta sequencing. The Qiagen DNeasy Blood Extraction Kit was used to extract genomic DNA from the blood cell samples. This clone was recorded a few times. Its antigen remains unidentified. Base qualities are not provided; no much larger clone lies one nucleotide away. Its CDR3 holds 14 amino acids, cysteine through phenylalanine. Of all the DNA, just the CDR3 is kept, 42 bases in frame from base 1. Trimming accounts for 4 bases at V and 7 bases at J, while the number of junction bases matched to no gene is 5. CDR1 and CDR2, per the germline V gene (reference sequence), are SEHNR and FQNEAQ.

Input material: PBMCs. The receptor chain draws on TRBV7-9 and TRBJ1-4; TRBD1 matches 8 bases in the middle. The sequence was collected from an older woman in good health and CMV-seronegative. This receptor has the CDR3 CASSSTGTGEKLFF. The sequenced DNA is TGTGCCAGCAGCTCAACCGGGACAGGTGAAAAACTGTTTTTT. With the rest looked up from the reference TRBV7-9 and TRBJ1-4 genes rather than sequenced, the full variable domain is DTGVSQNPRHKITKRGQNVTFRCDPISEHNRLYWYRQTLGQGPEFLTYFQNEAQLEKSRLLSDRFSAERPKGSFSTLEIQRTEQGDSAMYLCASSSTGTGEKLFFGSGTQLSVL.